One T cell receptor (beta chain) is described in this entry. This specimen comes from a study of blood T cell repertoires in COVID-19. This CDR3 contains 15 residues. Losses at the gene ends were 5 bases for V and 0 bases for J; bases not matched to a gene: 7. CDR1 is MDHEN, CDR2 SYDVKM, per germline. Clones were sequenced by immunoSEQ multiplex PCR, and TCRdb holds only the in-frame ones, with some missing. The repertoire holds 150,000 to 200,000 clones, with roughly 84% as singletons. The rearrangement joins TRBV28 to TRBJ2-7, with 7 bases that match TRBD1. The sequenced material came from PBMCs or T cells enriched from blood (not recorded which). The receptor comes from an older woman who had recovered from COVID-19. The CDR3 loop reads CASSPSQGYSYEQYF. Here the CDR3 DNA reads TGTGCCAGCAGTCCGTCACAGGGGTACTCCTACGAGCAGTACTTC.